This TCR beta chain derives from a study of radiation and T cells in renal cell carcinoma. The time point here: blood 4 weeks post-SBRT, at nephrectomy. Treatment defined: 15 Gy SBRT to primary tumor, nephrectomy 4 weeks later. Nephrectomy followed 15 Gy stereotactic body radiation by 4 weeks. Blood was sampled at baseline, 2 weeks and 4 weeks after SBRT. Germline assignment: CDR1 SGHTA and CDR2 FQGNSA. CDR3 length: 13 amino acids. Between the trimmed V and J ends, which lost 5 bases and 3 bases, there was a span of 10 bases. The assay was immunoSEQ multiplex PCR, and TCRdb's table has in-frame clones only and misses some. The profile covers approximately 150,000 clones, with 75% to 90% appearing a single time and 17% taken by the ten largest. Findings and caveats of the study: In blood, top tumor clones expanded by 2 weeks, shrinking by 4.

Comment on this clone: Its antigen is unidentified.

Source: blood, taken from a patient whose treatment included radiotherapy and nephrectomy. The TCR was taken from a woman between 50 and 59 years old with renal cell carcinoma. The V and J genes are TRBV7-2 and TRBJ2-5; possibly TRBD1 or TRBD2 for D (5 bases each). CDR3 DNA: TGTGCCAGCAGCACGGGACCTGAAGAGACCCAGTACTTC. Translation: CASSTGPEETQYF.